The 26 T cell receptor beta chains presented below share a single source sample, sequenced in a study of beta chain features in type 1 diabetes listed by TCRdb under 2018. The method behind the library was the immunoSEQ multiplex PCR assay. The High Capacity cDNA Reverse Transcription Kit was used to reverse transcribe all of the isolated RNA, meaning that expressed TCRB transcripts were what got sequenced. What TCRdb holds here is the immuneACCESS table cut down to in-frame rearrangements. Part of the clones is not present; checked against another copy, under half of the missing clones reflect an unresolved V gene, and the others are unexplained. The sample table contains about 230,000 clones; only one count was recorded for over 8.5% of them. Less than 0.035% of the sample comes from the top ten. Sequencing was done on a sample of naive CD4+ T cells from blood. The cell subset or site label of this sample denotes: true naive CD4+ T cells. All receptors come from a woman in her late teens or twenties in good health.

This clone was counted between two and nine times. CDR3 sequence reads: CSVGTVGRNTEAFF. The CDR3 nucleotides are TGCAGCGTTGGGACAGTGGGTAGGAACACTGAAGCTTTCTTT. The chain carries TRBV29-1 and TRBJ1-1; tentative D call: TRBD1 (6 bases). Trimming took 4 bases from V and 1 from J, leaving 13 bases between them. The CDR3 has 14 amino acids. Germline V gene lookup returns CDR1 SQVTM and CDR2 ANQGSEA.

J is TRBJ1-1 and V is TRBV18; 8 bases agree with TRBD1. CDR1 KGHSH and CDR2 LQKENI come from the germline V gene. V trimming: 3 bases; J trimming: 1 base; junction bases outside the gene matches: 7. The CDR3 runs 16 residues. The chain's CDR3 is CASSPTQGAPNTEAFF. CDR3 nucleotide sequence: TGTGCCAGCTCACCTACTCAGGGGGCTCCGAACACTGAAGCTTTCTTT.

The sample holds a few counts of this clone. The chain joins TRBV29-1 to TRBJ1-2, with 8 bases identical to TRBD1. From germline, CDR1 is SQVTM and CDR2 ANQGSEA. This CDR3 is built from 13 residues. Unmatched junction bases numbered 5, after V lost 7 bases and J lost 1 base. CDR3 DNA sequence: TGCAGCGCAAGACAGGGGAGTAACTATGGCTACACCTTC. Amino acids: CSARQGSNYGYTF.

This sequence joins TRBV7-6 and TRBJ2-5, with 11 bases aligning to TRBD1. This CDR3 has 18 amino acids. Germline V gene lookup returns CDR1 SGHVS and CDR2 FNYEAQ. The J segment lost 4 bases and the V segment lost 4 bases, leaving 14 bases of the junction unmatched. Here the CDR3 reads CASSSTLGQGARVETQYF. The CDR3 DNA sequence: TGTGCCAGCAGCTCGACATTAGGACAGGGGGCGCGTGTAGAGACCCAGTACTTC.

This clone was counted a few times. The rearrangement links TRBV19 to TRBJ1-1; the D is unclear. V was cut by 10 bases and J by 0 bases, with 15 bases left in between. CDR3 length: 14 amino acids. Germline CDR1 reads LNHDA; CDR2 reads SQIVND (reference sequence). The CDR3 DNA reads as TGTGCCACCACGTTTGGCGGCTTGAACACTGAAGCTTTCTTT. It yields the protein CATTFGGLNTEAFF. Drawing the rest from reference TRBV19 and TRBJ1-1, the complete variable domain is DGGITQSPKYLFRKEGQNVTLSCEQNLNHDAMYWYRQDPGQGLRLIYYSQIVNDFQKGDIAEGYSVSREKKESFPLTVTSAQKNPTAFYLCATTFGGLNTEAFFGQGTRLTVV.

This clone was seen only a few times. This chain connects TRBV2 to TRBJ1-1; D gene unclear. The CDR3 runs to 14 residues. Looked up from germline, CDR1 is SNHLY and CDR2 is FYNNEI. Trimming took 6 bases from V and 9 from J, leaving 20 bases between them. This chain's CDR3 is CASSAYITERQAFF. CDR3 nucleotide sequence: TGTGCCAGCAGCGCCTACATAACAGAGAGACAAGCTTTCTTT.

The V and J genes are TRBV4-1 and TRBJ2-7; 8 positions agree with TRBD1. The germline gives CDR1 MGHRA, CDR2 YSYEKL. V was pared by 0 bases and J by 0 bases, with 4 bases of the junction left unmatched. CDR3 length: 16 amino acids. DNA for the CDR3: TGCGCCAGCAGCCAAGATGAAGGACAGGGCTCCTACGAGCAGTACTTC. Encoded protein: CASSQDEGQGSYEQYF.

This clone was seen a handful of times. The genes are TRBV2 and TRBJ2-5; 7 bases line up with TRBD1. Germline CDR1 SNHLY, CDR2 FYNNEI. With 5 bases clipped from V and 2 bases from J, the junction kept 5 bases outside the gene matches. This CDR3 contains 14 residues. Here the CDR3 reads CASSPDRVQETQYF. The DNA for the CDR3 is TGTGCCAGCAGTCCCGACAGGGTTCAAGAGACCCAGTACTTC.

This clone was counted a few times. V usage is TRBV5-1 and J usage is TRBJ2-3, with D unclear. V lost 0 bases, J lost 2 bases, and 7 bases lay in between. Germline V gives CDR1 SGHRS, CDR2 YFSETQ. This CDR3 has 14 amino acids. DNA of the CDR3: TGCGCCAGCAGCTTGGAGAGGTCCACAGATACGCAGTATTTT. It translates to CASSLERSTDTQYF.

Only a few counts were recorded for this clone. The chain has TRBV7-3 and TRBJ1-1, with D tentatively TRBD1 (6 bases). Germline CDR1 and CDR2: SGHTA and FQGTGA. Trimming removed 4 bases at V and 1 base at J, with 10 bases between. The CDR3 contains 14 residues. CDR3 DNA sequence: TGTGCCAGCAGCTCCGGACAGCCGAACACTGAAGCTTTCTTT. Amino acids: CASSSGQPNTEAFF.

This clone was counted many times. The rearrangement uses TRBV7-9 and TRBJ2-1, with 10 bases identical to TRBD2. The CDR3 extends over 15 amino acids. Per germline, CDR1 SEHNR and CDR2 FQNEAQ (reference sequence). With 6 bases clipped from V and 12 bases from J, the junction kept 14 bases outside the gene matches. CDR3 coding DNA: TGTGCCAGCAGTAAACCTAGCGGGGGACGATTATGGCAGTTCTTC. Its protein product is CASSKPSGGRLWQFF.

A few counts support this clone. The chain joins TRBV5-1 to TRBJ2-1; 14 bases match TRBD2. The CDR3 length is 18 residues. Germline V lookup: CDR1 SGHRS, CDR2 YFSETQ. V was pared by 5 bases and J by 5 bases, with 12 bases of the junction left unmatched. CDR3 sequence: CASRLGTSGRWRDNEQFF. CDR3 nucleotide sequence: TGCGCCAGCAGACTGGGGACTAGCGGGAGATGGCGAGACAATGAGCAGTTCTTC.

V is TRBV6-5 and J is TRBJ2-5; no definite D call. The CDR3 has 11 residues. Germline V gene lookup returns CDR1 MNHEY and CDR2 SVGAGI. V lost 2 bases to trimming and J lost 8 bases, with 6 bases between them. CDR3: CASSYLGTQYF. For the CDR3, the DNA is TGTGCCAGCAGTTACCTCGGTACCCAGTACTTC.

This sequence joins TRBV6-1 and TRBJ1-2, with D unclear. With 7 bases removed from V and 8 bases from J, the gap between germline ends came to 14 bases. The CDR3 sequence is 12 residues long. CDR1 and CDR2 (germline): MNHNS, SASEGT. The CDR3 DNA reads TGTGCCAGCATGGGCCTCCTGAAAGGCTACACCTTC. Translating gives CASMGLLKGYTF.

This sequence joins TRBV7-9 and TRBJ2-1; 12 bases match TRBD1. Germline lookup yields CDR1 SEHNR and CDR2 FQNEAQ (reference sequence). The CDR3 length is 14 residues. The V and J ends lost 6 bases and 5 bases, in that order; junction bases with no gene match: 2. This chain's CDR3 is CASRGQGADNEQFF. CDR3 nucleotides: TGTGCCAGCAGGGGACAGGGGGCCGACAATGAGCAGTTCTTC.

Notes on this clone: Other DNA sequences of this sample code for an identical CDR3. V usage is TRBV6-1 and J usage is TRBJ1-1; no definite D call. The V gene lost 2 bases and the J gene lost 0 bases, with 4 bases spanning the gap. The CDR3 has 13 amino acids. Germline loops: CDR1 MNHNS, CDR2 SASEGT. The CDR3 protein is CASSEHLNTEAFF. The CDR3 DNA is TGTGCCAGCAGTGAACATTTGAACACTGAAGCTTTCTTT.

The genes are TRBV6-5 and TRBJ2-7; D perhaps matches TRBD1 (5 bases). The CDR3 extends over 14 amino acids. Germline lookup yields CDR1 MNHEY and CDR2 SVGAGI. Trimming took 6 bases from V and 1 from J, leaving 13 bases between them. Here the CDR3 DNA reads TGTGCCAGCAGCAGACAGATTGGGTCCTACGAGCAGTACTTC. It is translated as CASSRQIGSYEQYF.

This clone was observed a handful of times. V usage is TRBV5-1 and J usage is TRBJ2-3, with D possibly being TRBD1 (5 bases). Germline-derived CDR1 and CDR2 are SGHRS and YFSETQ. The ends were cut back, 1 base at V and 2 bases at J, with 8 bases in the middle. The CDR3 is made up of 14 amino acids. The CDR3 spells CASSLSRATDTQYF. CDR3 bases: TGCGCCAGCAGCTTGAGCAGGGCCACAGATACGCAGTATTTT.

This clone came up a few times. The chain is built from TRBV10-3 and TRBJ1-1; D is undetermined. Germline CDR1 and CDR2: ENHRY and SYGVKD. V lost 6 bases to trimming and J lost 1 base, with 3 bases between them. The CDR3 is 11 amino acids. In DNA form, the CDR3 reads TGTGCCATCAGGAGGAACACTGAAGCTTTCTTT. Amino acid sequence: CAIRRNTEAFF.

This rearrangement joins TRBV30 to TRBJ2-5, with a tentative D call TRBD2 (7 bases). The CDR3 spans 14 residues. Germline assignment: CDR1 GTSNPN and CDR2 SVGIG (reference sequence). Trimming stripped 0 bases from V and 7 bases from J, with 15 bases between. CDR3 residues: CAWSVQGGVGTQYF. The CDR3 DNA is TGTGCCTGGAGTGTACAAGGGGGGGTCGGGACCCAGTACTTC. The full variable domain, rest sourced from reference TRBV30 and TRBJ2-5, is SQTIHQWPATLVQPVGSPLSLECTVEGTSNPNLYWYRQAAGRGLQLLFYSVGIGQISSEVPQNLSASRPQDRQFILSSKKLLLSDSGFYLCAWSVQGGVGTQYFGPGTRLLVL.

Comments on this clone: This sample also contains other DNA sequences that code for the same CDR3. V is TRBV7-9 and J is TRBJ1-4, with TRBD1 matching 7 bases. The CDR3 contains 15 residues. The germline gives CDR1 SEHNR, CDR2 FQNEAQ (reference sequence). The junction had 3 bases not matched to a gene; V was cut back by 5 bases and J by 0 bases. The CDR3 coding sequence is TGTGCCAGCAGCCCCACAGGGGCAACTAATGAAAAACTGTTTTTT. Encoded protein: CASSPTGATNEKLFF.

This clone showed up just a few times. The genes are TRBV7-9 and TRBJ1-1, with a weak D call TRBD1 (5 bases). The length of the CDR3 is 16 residues. The V and J ends lost 4 bases and 2 bases respectively, with 17 bases between them. Germline V gives CDR1 SEHNR, CDR2 FQNEAQ (reference sequence). CDR3 sequence: CASSSGLWGDNTEAFF. The DNA of the CDR3 is TGTGCCAGCAGCTCCGGGCTCTGGGGCGACAACACTGAAGCTTTCTTT.

The chain is built from TRBV11-2 and TRBJ2-7, with D unclear. The CDR3 contains 13 residues. V was clipped by 4 bases and J by 2 bases, with 9 bases between them. Germline V CDR1 and CDR2: SGHAT, FQNNGV. The CDR3 region is CASSYNRAYEQYF. DNA of the CDR3: TGTGCCAGCAGCTACAACAGAGCCTACGAGCAGTACTTC.

With respect to this clone: The DNA is left out, because the CDR3 cannot be placed on it with certainty; the CDR3 is given as TCRdb lists it. The V call is TRBV7-3, the J call TRBJ1-2. Germline V gene lookup returns CDR1 SGHTA and CDR2 FQGTGA. The CDR3 length equals 19 residues, ends included. CDR3 protein: CASSFGPGGVTPAFYGYTF.

This chain links TRBV2 with TRBJ1-2, with 11 bases lining up with TRBD1. This CDR3 is 16 amino acids long. In germline, CDR1 is SNHLY, CDR2 FYNNEI. Losses at the gene ends were 8 bases for V and 5 bases for J; bases not matched to a gene: 13. CDR3 sequence: CASYSQDRGRSYGYTF. CDR3 in DNA: TGTGCCAGCTATTCCCAGGACAGGGGGCGAAGTTATGGCTACACCTTC. Filled out from reference TRBV2 and TRBJ1-2, the complete variable domain reads EPEVTQTPSHQVTQMGQEVILRCVPISNHLYFYWYRQILGQKVEFLVSFYNNEISEKSEIFDDQFSVERPDGSNFTLKIRSTKLEDSAMYFCASYSQDRGRSYGYTFGSGTRLTVV.

This clone appeared a few times. The chain is built from TRBV14 and TRBJ1-2; D is perhaps TRBD1 (6 bases). This CDR3 region has 13 residues. V was pared by 4 bases and J by 4 bases, with 10 bases between. From germline, CDR1 is SGHDN and CDR2 FVKESK. DNA of the CDR3: TGTGCCAGCAGCCCAACAGGGTTCTATGGCTACACCTTC. Its translation is CASSPTGFYGYTF.